This T cell receptor (beta chain) appears in the sequencing data of a study of T-cell reconstitution after alpha-beta-depleted transplantation in children. V shed 0 bases, J shed 2 bases, and the junction held 10 bases outside the gene matches. CDR1 and CDR2 from the germline V gene are SGHRS and YFSETQ. The CDR3 has 18 amino acids. Unique molecular identifiers tagged the TCRbeta library. TCRdb analysed the PCR reads with MiXCR anew, one entry per CDR3 protein. The sample includes about 400,000 distinct CDR3 sequences, over 20% seen only once; the top ten take approximately 3.8%. This clonotype was counted between two and nine times.

The sample consisted of PBMCs from the stem cell graft donor, taken from the stem cell graft. The chain has TRBV5-1 and TRBJ2-1, with 8 bases matching TRBD2. The sequence came from a human donor who donated a stem cell graft to a child with acute myeloid leukemia. The CDR3 region is CASSLVAGGTFTYNEQFF. The CDR3 DNA is TGCGCCAGCAGCTTGGTCGCGGGAGGCACGTTCACCTACAATGAGCAGTTCTTC.